The entry that follows covers one T cell receptor beta chain sequence. What antigen it recognizes has not been identified. A read error may produce the germline difference seen at one junction end. From the germline V gene (reference sequence), CDR1 is SSHAT and CDR2 is FNYEAQ. From the cysteine up to the phenylalanine, the CDR3 has a length of 17 residues. Only the CDR3 region is kept as DNA, spanning 51 bases read in frame from base 1. These data are taken from a study of T cell changes during pregnancy in multiple sclerosis (dated by TCRdb to between 2018 and 2021). Background on the whole study: The study looked at changes in the T cell repertoire across pregnancy in women with multiple sclerosis.

Receptor amplification or capture employed the immunoSEQ multiplex PCR assay. TCRdb limited this immuneACCESS table to in-frame rearrangements with V and J called. A share of clones is missing; checked studies link under half to unresolved V genes, and the rest is unexplained. In all, the sample holds tens of thousands of clones, and about nine tenths of those were seen once. Around 0.7% of the sample goes to the ten largest clones. The receptor was derived from a female donor in good health, enrolled as a control in a pregnancy study. The sequences come from peripheral blood, collected in the third trimester of pregnancy. The rearrangement combines TRBV7-7 with TRBJ1-2; the best D guess is TRBD1, with 6 bases matching. This receptor has the CDR3 CASSLAPAGEGLDGYTF. The DNA reads TGTGCTAGCAGCTTAGCGCCGGCAGGGGAAGGGCTTGATGGCTACACCTTC.